Listed below are T cell receptor beta chains from one sample, sequenced in a study of cytomegalovirus exposure and HLA in healthy donors. Sequencing used immunoSEQ multiplex PCR; TCRdb keeps in-frame clones, though not all of them. The profile covers 160,000 or so clones, with approximately 80% appearing a single time and 1.5% to 1.7% taken by the ten largest. The sample was PBMCs. The origin of the receptors is a woman aged 18-29 years in good health and CMV-seronegative. Each CDR3 is given with its conserved first and last residue. The D gene is left open where the match is weak. Clone size is shown for a subset of rows, as once, few, many or a class of expanded clone.

TRBV7-9	-	TRBJ2-7	TRBD1	CASSLQGYDEQYF	TGTGCCAGCAGCCTACAGGGGTACGACGAGCAGTACTTC
TRBV6-1	-	TRBJ1-5	-	CASKQQLNQPQHF	TGTGCCAGCAAACAACAGCTCAATCAGCCCCAGCATTTT
TRBV19	-	TRBJ1-5	TRBD1	CASSMTGVFNQPQHF	TGTGCCAGTAGTATGACAGGGGTATTCAATCAGCCCCAGCATTTT
TRBV28	-	TRBJ2-5	TRBD2	CASSLGSGGLQETQYF	TGTGCCAGCAGTTTAGGAAGCGGGGGGCTCCAAGAGACCCAGTACTTC
TRBV5-1	-	TRBJ2-1	TRBD2	CASSWGGFNEQFF	TGCGCCAGCAGCTGGGGGGGGTTCAATGAGCAGTTCTTC
TRBV27	few	TRBJ1-2	TRBD1	CASSRQGGYGYTF	TGTGCCAGCAGCAGACAGGGCGGCTATGGCTACACCTTC
TRBV10-2	-	TRBJ2-5	TRBD2	CASSALEAGGETQYF	TGCGCCAGCAGCGCCCTAGAGGCGGGGGGGGAGACCCAGTACTTC
TRBV28	once	TRBJ1-5	-	CASSLMARSGSQPQHF	TGTGCCAGCAGTTTAATGGCCCGATCGGGGAGTCAGCCCCAGCATTTT
TRBV11-2	-	TRBJ1-1	TRBD1	CASRYTGGNTEAFF	TGTGCCAGCAGGTACACAGGGGGAAACACTGAAGCTTTCTTT
TRBV10-3	-	TRBJ2-1	TRBD2	CAISAQGLANNEQFF	TGTGCCATCAGTGCGCAGGGACTAGCGAACAATGAGCAGTTCTTC
TRBV10-3	-	TRBJ2-7	TRBD1	CAISRTGPGEQYF	TGTGCCATCAGTCGGACAGGGCCGGGAGAGCAGTACTTC
TRBV7-8	-	TRBJ2-6	-	CASSLGVGSGANGLTF	TGTGCCAGCAGCTTAGGCGTAGGTTCTGGGGCCAACGGCCTGACTTTC
TRBV7-9	-	TRBJ2-2	-	CASSLVGPNTGELFF	TGTGCCAGCAGCTTAGTGGGGCCTAACACCGGGGAGCTGTTTTTT
TRBV6-6	-	TRBJ2-1	-	CASSYYVSGGRFF	TGTGCCAGCAGTTACTATGTTTCGGGGGGCCGGTTCTTC
TRBV18	-	TRBJ2-7	-	CASSSIDNNEQYF	TGTGCCAGCTCATCTATAGACAACAACGAGCAGTACTTC
TRBV9	-	TRBJ1-1	TRBD1	CASSVGQATEAFF	TGTGCCAGCAGCGTTGGACAGGCCACTGAAGCTTTCTTT
TRBV11-2	-	TRBJ2-3	-	CASSFRLGGYTDTQYF	TGTGCCAGCAGCTTCCGGCTGGGAGGTTACACAGATACGCAGTATTTT
TRBV5-1	-	TRBJ1-1	-	CASSLDSQYRGTEAFF	TGCGCCAGCAGCTTGGACAGCCAGTACCGAGGGACTGAAGCTTTCTTT
TRBV6-1	-	TRBJ2-7	TRBD1	CASSAPGQGAYEQYF	TGTGCCAGCAGTGCCCCGGGACAGGGAGCCTACGAGCAGTACTTC
TRBV7-6	-	TRBJ2-7	TRBD1	CASSSLGTGGYEQYF	TGTGCCAGCAGCTCGCTAGGGACAGGGGGCTACGAGCAGTACTTC
TRBV5-1	-	TRBJ1-1	-	CASSSLPAGRYTEAFF	TGCGCCAGCAGCTCCCTCCCGGCAGGGCGATACACTGAAGCTTTCTTT
TRBV9	-	TRBJ1-2	-	CASSSPGFLNYGYTF	TGTGCCAGCAGCTCCCCAGGATTCCTTAACTATGGCTACACCTTC
TRBV6-4	-	TRBJ1-5	-	CASRRKQGYSNQPQHF	TGTGCCAGCAGGCGTAAACAGGGATATAGCAATCAGCCCCAGCATTTT
TRBV6-1	-	TRBJ2-3	TRBD2	CASSEYVAGGSTDTQYF	TGTGCCAGCAGTGAATATGTTGCGGGAGGTAGCACAGATACGCAGTATTTT
TRBV30	-	TRBJ2-7	-	CAWSVGSEQYF	TGTGCCTGGAGTGTTGGGAGCGAGCAGTACTTC
TRBV18	-	TRBJ2-3	TRBD2	CASSPGLASADTQYF	TGTGCCAGCTCACCGGGACTAGCGTCCGCAGATACGCAGTATTTT
TRBV5-6	once	TRBJ2-7	-	CASSLQGYEQYF	TGTGCCAGCAGCTTACAGGGCTACGAGCAGTACTTC
TRBV19	-	TRBJ2-3	TRBD1	CASTGQPYTDTQYF	TGTGCCAGTACGGGACAGCCCTACACAGATACGCAGTATTTT
TRBV6-4	-	TRBJ2-7	-	CASSDPGQAGQYF	TGTGCCAGCAGTGACCCCGGTCAGGCGGGGCAGTACTTC
TRBV6-6	-	TRBJ2-1	-	CASSQLGGTYNEQFF	TGTGCCAGCAGTCAGCTGGGGGGTACGTACAATGAGCAGTTCTTC
TRBV7-9	few	TRBJ1-2	-	CASGGDPYYGYTF	TGTGCCTCCGGAGGGGACCCCTACTATGGCTACACCTTC
TRBV18	once	TRBJ2-7	TRBD2	CASSLTSGTSGVGEQYF	TGTGCCAGCTCACTCACCTCCGGGACTAGCGGGGTGGGGGAGCAGTACTTC
TRBV27	-	TRBJ2-3	-	CASSFQVSEDTQYF	TGTGCCAGCAGTTTCCAGGTCTCCGAGGATACGCAGTATTTT
TRBV27	-	TRBJ1-2	-	CASSLLSGGANYGYTF	TGTGCCAGCAGTTTATTGAGCGGGGGCGCCAACTATGGCTACACCTTC
TRBV2	-	TRBJ2-1	TRBD1	CASSSLGQDHWSYNEQFF	TGTGCCAGCAGTTCCCTCGGACAGGATCACTGGTCTTACAATGAGCAGTTCTTC
TRBV9	few	TRBJ1-1	-	CASSVVGVKNTEAFF	TGTGCCAGCAGCGTAGTCGGGGTAAAGAACACTGAAGCTTTCTTT
TRBV29-1	-	TRBJ1-1	-	CSVVMATANTEAFF	TGCAGCGTTGTTATGGCGACAGCGAACACTGAAGCTTTCTTT
TRBV7-9	-	TRBJ2-3	-	CASRPRGSTDTQYF	TGTGCCAGCAGGCCACGGGGAAGCACAGATACGCAGTATTTT
TRBV5-6	-	TRBJ1-2	TRBD1	CASSDSGGPVSVYGYTF	TGTGCCAGCAGCGACTCAGGGGGCCCCGTTTCTGTCTATGGCTACACCTTC
TRBV11-3	-	TRBJ1-2	TRBD1	CASSLPGTGEGYTF	TGTGCCAGCAGCTTGCCCGGGACAGGCGAGGGCTACACCTTC
TRBV6-4	few	TRBJ2-5	-	CASSEIVGGARETQYF	TGTGCCAGCAGTGAGATTGTAGGGGGGGCACGGGAGACCCAGTACTTC
TRBV10-3	-	TRBJ1-2	TRBD1	CAISELDRGRGYTF	TGTGCCATCAGTGAGCTAGACAGGGGGCGAGGCTACACCTTC
TRBV6-6	-	TRBJ1-6	-	CASSYSRTEWSPLHF	TGTGCCAGCAGTTACTCTAGAACGGAGTGGTCACCCCTCCACTTT